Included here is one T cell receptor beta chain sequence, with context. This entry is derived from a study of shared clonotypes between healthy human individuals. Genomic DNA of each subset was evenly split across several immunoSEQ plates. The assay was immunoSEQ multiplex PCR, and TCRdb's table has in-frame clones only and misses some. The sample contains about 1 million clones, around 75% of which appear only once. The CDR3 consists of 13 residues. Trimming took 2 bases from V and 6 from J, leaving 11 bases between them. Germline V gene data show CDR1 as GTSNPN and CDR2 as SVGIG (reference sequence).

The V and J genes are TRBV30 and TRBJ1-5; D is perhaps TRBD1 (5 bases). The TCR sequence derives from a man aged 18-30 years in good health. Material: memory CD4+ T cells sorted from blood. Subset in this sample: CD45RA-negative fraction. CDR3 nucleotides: TGTGCCTGGAGTAAACAGGAGGGTCAGCCCCAGCATTTT. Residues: CAWSKQEGQPQHF.